Below, 22 T cell receptor beta chains from the same sample are listed, as sequenced in a study of identical twins. TCRdb reprocessed the 5' RACE reads via MiXCR and lists one record per CDR3 protein. Of roughly 770,000 distinct CDR3 sequences in the sample, about 18% were seen once. This same sample was also taken into another study, of T cells expressing NK-cell markers.

Material: PBMCs. These TCRs come from a woman younger than 30 in good health.

V usage is TRBV6-1 and J usage is TRBJ2-7; perhaps TRBD2 as D (7 bases). Between the trimmed V and J ends, which lost 5 bases and 7 bases, there was a span of 21 bases. This CDR3 has 15 residues. CDR1 MNHNS and CDR2 SASEGT come from the germline V gene. The CDR3 region has the DNA TGTGCCAGCAGTCCAGGACTCGCGGGGGCCCTTGAGCAGTACTTC. Encoded protein: CASSPGLAGALEQYF.

This clonotype was picked up a small number of times. This may stem from a read error, because a much larger clone lies one nucleotide away. The rearrangement links TRBV12-3 or TRBV12-4 to TRBJ2-7, with no clear D. This CDR3 has 12 residues. The ends were cut back, 6 bases at V and 3 bases at J, with 9 bases in the middle. The CDR3 loop reads CASRFDGYEQYF. As DNA, the CDR3 is TGTGCCAGCAGATTCGACGGCTACGAGCAGTACTTC.

The chain recombines TRBV24-1 with TRBJ1-5; no firm D call. Germline assignment: CDR1 KGHDR and CDR2 SFDVKD. V was clipped by 5 bases and J by 0 bases, with 10 bases between them. This CDR3 is 15 amino acids long. The CDR3 region has the DNA TGTGCCACCAGTGTCCAGAGGCTTAGCAATCAGCCCCAGCATTTT. Translated, it gives CATSVQRLSNQPQHF.

This clonotype was observed a few times. DNA of the CDR3: TGTGCCAGCAGTTTATATTCTCGAGGGAACACTGAAGCTTTCTTT. It specifies CASSLYSRGNTEAFF. The rearrangement uses TRBV12-3 or TRBV12-4 and TRBJ1-1; the D is unclear. The CDR3 runs 15 residues. With 2 bases removed from V and 1 base from J, the gap between germline ends came to 11 bases.

This clonotype turned up a few times. The chain is built from TRBV3-1 and TRBJ2-1; a weak D match, TRBD2 (5 bases). The V gene's germline CDR1 is LGHDT and CDR2 YNNKEL (reference sequence). There are 14 residues in the CDR3. Trimming removed 0 bases at V and 9 bases at J, with 12 bases between. CDR3 loop: CASSQDNAGAEQFF. CDR3 in DNA: TGTGCCAGCAGCCAAGATAATGCGGGTGCTGAGCAGTTCTTC.

There are many counts of this clonotype. V and J are TRBV10-3 and TRBJ2-1; TRBD2 matches at 10 bases. CDR1 is ENHRY and CDR2 is SYGVKD in the germline V gene. V shed 4 bases, J shed 6 bases, and the junction held 12 bases outside the gene matches. This CDR3 is 17 amino acids long. The CDR3 coding sequence is TGTGCCATCAGTGTTGGCTTACTAGCGGGAAGGTCCAATGAGCAGTTCTTC. It codes for CAISVGLLAGRSNEQFF.

The chain combines TRBV6-1 with TRBJ1-5; no clear D. This CDR3 has 14 residues. V dropped 5 bases and J dropped 4 bases, with 12 bases sitting between them. Germline V gene data show CDR1 as MNHNS and CDR2 as SASEGT. CDR3 DNA: TGTGCCAGCAGTAAAACAGATCCAAATCAGCCCCAGCATTTT. Translation: CASSKTDPNQPQHF.

The V call is TRBV29-1, the J call TRBJ2-7; no reliable D call. The germline V gene has CDR1 SQVTM and CDR2 ANQGSEA. The V end was cut by 6 bases, the J end by 0 bases, with 12 bases between. The CDR3 has 13 residues. The CDR3 loop is CSVGSSSSYEQYF. DNA of the CDR3: TGCAGCGTCGGATCGAGTAGCTCCTACGAGCAGTACTTC.

The chain employs TRBV10-3 and TRBJ1-2, with a possible D match to TRBD1 (5 bases). This CDR3 region has 12 residues. The germline V gene encodes CDR1 ENHRY and CDR2 SYGVKD. Between the trimmed V and J ends, which lost 6 bases and 8 bases, there was a span of 13 bases. CDR3 loop: CAIRGAGLGYTF. CDR3 in DNA: TGTGCCATCAGGGGTGCGGGGCTCGGCTACACCTTC.

The chain recombines TRBV5-5 with TRBJ1-1, with TRBD1 identical over 8 bases. This CDR3 is 16 amino acids long. Trimming removed 4 bases from V and 2 bases from J; junction bases left unmatched: 10. CDR1 SGHKS and CDR2 YYEKEE come from the germline V gene (reference sequence). CDR3: CASSRWTGFLNTEAFF. DNA of the CDR3: TGTGCCAGCAGCAGATGGACAGGGTTTTTAAACACTGAAGCTTTCTTT.

The chain employs TRBV7-8 and TRBJ2-1; tentatively, D is TRBD2 (6 bases). With 3 bases removed from V and 7 bases from J, the gap between germline ends came to 16 bases. CDR1 SGHVS and CDR2 FQNEAQ come from the germline V gene. The CDR3 spans 15 residues. For the CDR3, the DNA is TGTGCCAGCAGCTTGTGGGACTCCGCCACGAATGAGCAGTTCTTC. Amino acids: CASSLWDSATNEQFF.

V and J are TRBV29-1 and TRBJ1-1; possibly TRBD1 for D (5 bases). The V gene's germline CDR1 is SQVTM and CDR2 ANQGSEA. The CDR3 contains 15 residues. Trimming took 5 bases from V and 3 from J, leaving 19 bases between them. Here the CDR3 DNA reads TGCAGCGTTTCAAGTCAAGGGGCAGGACACACTGAAGCTTTCTTT. As protein: CSVSSQGAGHTEAFF.

This clonotype was seen repeatedly, ten times or more. This chain uses TRBV12-3 or TRBV12-4 with TRBJ1-1; 10 bases fit TRBD1. The CDR3 is 15 residues long. V lost 5 bases to trimming and J lost 3 bases; unmatched junction nucleotides: 6. CDR3 sequence (DNA): TGTGCCAGCAGTCCGGGACAGGGGCGGGACACTGAAGCTTTCTTT. It encodes CASSPGQGRDTEAFF.

This clonotype was counted a few times. The rearrangement links TRBV29-1 to TRBJ1-2, with D possibly being TRBD1 (6 bases). The CDR3 spans 12 residues. V was pared by 7 bases and J by 7 bases, with 16 bases between. Per the germline V gene, CDR1 is SQVTM and CDR2 is ANQGSEA. CDR3 loop: CSGILGGFGYTF. The DNA for the CDR3 is TGCAGCGGGATCTTAGGGGGGTTTGGCTACACCTTC. Looking up the rest from reference TRBV29-1 and TRBJ1-2 gives the full variable domain: SAVISQKPSRDICQRGTSLTIQCQVDSQVTMMFWYRQQPGQSLTLIATANQGSEATYESGFVIDKFPISRPNLTFSTLTVSNMSPEDSSIYLCSGILGGFGYTFGSGTRLTVV.

This clonotype was seen a handful of times. This chain uses TRBV20-1 with TRBJ2-7; D is unclear. The CDR3 contains 12 residues. Trimming removed 3 bases at V and 3 bases at J, with 9 bases between. CDR1 and CDR2 (germline): DFQATT, SNEGSKA (reference sequence). The CDR3 region is CSASHRLYEQYF. CDR3 nucleotides: TGCAGTGCTAGCCACAGACTCTACGAGCAGTACTTC.

The chain links TRBV5-5 to TRBJ2-7; D is perhaps TRBD2 (6 bases). With 0 bases removed from V and 1 base from J, the gap between germline ends came to 17 bases. This CDR3 spans 17 amino acids. Per the germline V gene, CDR1 is SGHKS and CDR2 is YYEKEE (reference sequence). The CDR3 here is CASSLGPKRAVSYEQYF. The CDR3 DNA reads TGTGCCAGCAGCTTGGGGCCAAAGCGGGCCGTTTCCTACGAGCAGTACTTC.

This chain connects TRBV10-3 to TRBJ1-1, with D unclear. The CDR3 runs 13 residues. Germline V lookup: CDR1 ENHRY, CDR2 SYGVKD. With 6 bases removed from V and 2 bases from J, the gap between germline ends came to 10 bases. DNA for the CDR3: TGTGCCATCAGCGTAGGACCTAACACTGAAGCTTTCTTT. Translating it yields CAISVGPNTEAFF.

The chain carries TRBV27 and TRBJ2-7, with unresolved D. Trimming cost V 3 bases and J 2 bases, with 14 bases left between them. This CDR3 is built from 15 residues. Per the germline V gene, CDR1 is MNHEY and CDR2 is SMNVEV (reference sequence). CDR3 coding DNA: TGTGCCAGCAGTTTCCGGCTAGACCCTGCCTACGAGCAGTACTTC. It codes for CASSFRLDPAYEQYF.

This chain uses TRBV5-1 with TRBJ1-5; D remains unclear. From germline, CDR1 is SGHRS and CDR2 YFSETQ. The CDR3 totals 14 residues. Deletions cut 4 bases from V and 2 bases from J, with 10 bases between. The CDR3 reads CASSPGERNQPQHF. CDR3 sequence (DNA): TGCGCCAGCAGCCCCGGGGAGCGCAATCAGCCCCAGCATTTT.

This clonotype was detected only a few times. CDR3 protein: CASSQGFEKLFF. In DNA, the CDR3 is TGTGCCAGCAGCCAGGGGTTTGAAAAACTGTTTTTT. The V call is TRBV7-9, the J call TRBJ1-4; tentatively, D is TRBD1 (6 bases). Germline CDR1 is SEHNR and CDR2 is FQNEAQ (reference sequence). The CDR3 runs to 12 residues. V lost 5 bases and J lost 7, with 8 bases in between.

The V and J genes are TRBV27 and TRBJ1-1; D gene unclear. The V end lost 8 bases, the J end lost 11 bases, and 18 bases lay between the germline ends. The CDR3 loop spans 12 amino acids. Germline CDR1 MNHEY, CDR2 SMNVEV (reference sequence). CDR3 residues: CASGSVGRWAFF. CDR3 nucleotides: TGTGCCAGCGGTTCAGTGGGCCGCTGGGCTTTCTTT.

The chain couples TRBV20-1 to TRBJ1-4, with D unresolved. The CDR3 loop spans 13 amino acids. V lost 7 bases to trimming and J lost 3 bases, with 12 bases between them. CDR1 DFQATT and CDR2 SNEGSKA come from the germline V gene (reference sequence). The CDR3 DNA reads as TGCAGTGTCAGAGCGGTCCCTAATGAAAAACTGTTTTTT. Protein sequence: CSVRAVPNEKLFF.